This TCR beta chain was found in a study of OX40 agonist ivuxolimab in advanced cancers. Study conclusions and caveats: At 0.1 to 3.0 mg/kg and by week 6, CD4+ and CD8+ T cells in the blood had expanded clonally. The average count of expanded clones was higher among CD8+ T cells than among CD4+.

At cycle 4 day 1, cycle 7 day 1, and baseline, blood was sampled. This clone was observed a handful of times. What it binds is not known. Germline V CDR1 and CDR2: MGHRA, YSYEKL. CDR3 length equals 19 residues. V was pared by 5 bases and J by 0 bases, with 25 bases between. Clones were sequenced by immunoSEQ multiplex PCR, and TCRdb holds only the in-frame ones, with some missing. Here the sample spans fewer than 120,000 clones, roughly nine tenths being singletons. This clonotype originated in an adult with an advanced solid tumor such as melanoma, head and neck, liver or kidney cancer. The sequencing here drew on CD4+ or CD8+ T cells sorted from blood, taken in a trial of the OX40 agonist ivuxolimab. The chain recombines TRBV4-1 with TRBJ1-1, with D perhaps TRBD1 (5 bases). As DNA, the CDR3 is TGCGCCAGCAGCGAGGGGAGAACTGGACTGAGCAATCTGAACACTGAAGCTTTCTTT. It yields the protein CASSEGRTGLSNLNTEAFF.